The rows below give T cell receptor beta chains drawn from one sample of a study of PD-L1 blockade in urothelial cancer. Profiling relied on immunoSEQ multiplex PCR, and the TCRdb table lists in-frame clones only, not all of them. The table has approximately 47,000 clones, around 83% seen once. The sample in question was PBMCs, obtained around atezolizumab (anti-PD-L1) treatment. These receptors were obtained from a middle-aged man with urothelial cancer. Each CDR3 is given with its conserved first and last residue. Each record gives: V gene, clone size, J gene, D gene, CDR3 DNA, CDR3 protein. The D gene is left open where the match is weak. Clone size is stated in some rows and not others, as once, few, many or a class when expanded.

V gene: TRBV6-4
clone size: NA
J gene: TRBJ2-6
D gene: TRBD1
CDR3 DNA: TGTGCCAGCAGTGAAACAGGGGCTGGGGCCAACGTCCTGACTTTC
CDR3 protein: CASSETGAGANVLTF

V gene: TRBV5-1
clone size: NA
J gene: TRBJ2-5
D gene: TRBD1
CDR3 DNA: TGCGCCAGCAGCAGACAGGGGGCAGAAGGAGAGACCCAGTACTTC
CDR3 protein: CASSRQGAEGETQYF

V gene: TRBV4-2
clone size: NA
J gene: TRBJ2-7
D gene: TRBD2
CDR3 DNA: TGTGCCAGCAGCCAAGGAACATCTAGCGGGAGTACCTACGAGCAGTACTTC
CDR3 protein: CASSQGTSSGSTYEQYF

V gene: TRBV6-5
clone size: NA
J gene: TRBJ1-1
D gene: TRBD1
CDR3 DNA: TGTGCCAGCAGCTCCGACAGGGGGCGTTCTGAAGCTTTCTTT
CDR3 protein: CASSSDRGRSEAFF

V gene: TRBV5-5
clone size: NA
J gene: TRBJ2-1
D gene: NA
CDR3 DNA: TGTGCCAGCCAGAGTTCACGGGAGAACAATGAGCAGTTCTTC
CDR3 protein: CASQSSRENNEQFF

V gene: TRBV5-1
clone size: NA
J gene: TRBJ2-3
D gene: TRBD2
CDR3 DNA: TGCGCCAGCAGCTTCAGGACTAGCGGGAGTGGCACAGATACGCAGTATTTT
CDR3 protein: CASSFRTSGSGTDTQYF

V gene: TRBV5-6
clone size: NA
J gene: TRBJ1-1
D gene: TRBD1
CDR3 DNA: TGTGCCAGCAGGAACCCCGGGACAGGGGGCACTGAAGCTTTCTTT
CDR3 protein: CASRNPGTGGTEAFF

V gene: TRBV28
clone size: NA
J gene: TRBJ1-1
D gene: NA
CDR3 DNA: TGTGCCAGCAGTTCGGGGGATGAGAACACTGAAGCTTTCTTT
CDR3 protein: CASSSGDENTEAFF

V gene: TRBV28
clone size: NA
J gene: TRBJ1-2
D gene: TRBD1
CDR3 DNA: TGTGCCAGCAGTCCTCCGGGACAGCAAAACTATGGCTACACCTTC
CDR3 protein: CASSPPGQQNYGYTF

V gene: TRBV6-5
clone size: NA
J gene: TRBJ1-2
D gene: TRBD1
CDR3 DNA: TGTGCCAGCAGTCCTGGGACAGGGCGGATCTATGGCTACACCTTC
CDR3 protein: CASSPGTGRIYGYTF

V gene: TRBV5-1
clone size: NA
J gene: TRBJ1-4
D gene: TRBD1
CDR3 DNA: TGCGCCAGCAACACTCAGGGGGCGGGAGAAAAACTGTTTTTT
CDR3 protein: CASNTQGAGEKLFF

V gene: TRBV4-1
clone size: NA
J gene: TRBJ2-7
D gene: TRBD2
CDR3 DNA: TGCGCCAGCAGCCAAGGTTTCGGGACTAGCGAGCTCTACGAGCAGTACTTC
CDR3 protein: CASSQGFGTSELYEQYF

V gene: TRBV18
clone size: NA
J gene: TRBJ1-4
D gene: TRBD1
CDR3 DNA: TGTGCCAGCTCACTTGGGACAGGGGGCGAAAAACTGTTTTTT
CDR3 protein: CASSLGTGGEKLFF

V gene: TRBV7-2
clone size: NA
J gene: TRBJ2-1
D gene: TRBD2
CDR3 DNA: TGTGCCAGCAGCTTAGCTAGCGGGAGGGCCGGGGAGCAGTTCTTC
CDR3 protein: CASSLASGRAGEQFF

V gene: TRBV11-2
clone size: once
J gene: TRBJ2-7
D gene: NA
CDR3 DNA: TGTGCCAGCAGCATGGGGGCGTTACAGGGTTACGAGCAGTACTTC
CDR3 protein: CASSMGALQGYEQYF

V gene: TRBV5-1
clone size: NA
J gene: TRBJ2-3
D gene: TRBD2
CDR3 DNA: TGCGCCAGCAGCTCCTCTAGCGGGGGGGCGGACACAGATACGCAGTATTTT
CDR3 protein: CASSSSSGGADTDTQYF

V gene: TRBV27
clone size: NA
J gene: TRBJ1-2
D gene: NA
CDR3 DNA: TGTGCCAGCAGTCCACAGGGTGGTCCGAACTATGGCTACACCTTC
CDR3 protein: CASSPQGGPNYGYTF